Here is one T cell receptor beta chain with its context. This entry is derived from a study of blood T cell repertoires in COVID-19. Whole-study context: Specimens from acute and convalescent COVID-19 originated in the United States, Italy and Spain.

Data came from immunoSEQ multiplex PCR; TCRdb stores just in-frame clones and leaves some out. The sample gives under 250,000 clones, about 85% of which show up once; roughly 6.4% is in the top ten. This CDR3 spans 16 amino acids. Between the trimmed V and J ends, which lost 0 bases and 9 bases, there was a span of 15 bases. CDR1 is SGHNT and CDR2 is YENEEA in the germline V gene. This chain links TRBV11-3 with TRBJ1-6; D may be TRBD1 (5 bases). This receptor was identified in a woman in her sixties with active or convalescent COVID-19. The specimen sequenced was peripheral blood. The DNA of the CDR3 is TGTGCCAGCAGCTTAGATTATGGGACTAAAGGTTCACCCCTCCACTTT. This sequence encodes CASSLDYGTKGSPLHF.